Each of the 10 T cell receptor beta chains below was sequenced from the same sample in a study of blood T cell repertoires in COVID-19. Method: immunoSEQ multiplex PCR; TCRdb's copy keeps in-frame clones and lacks some. The table includes 200,000 to 250,000 clones, 80% detected once. Specimen: peripheral blood. The receptors were gathered from a human donor in a cohort sampled during active COVID-19.

The chain carries TRBV19 and TRBJ2-7; TRBD2 matches at 7 bases. The J segment lost 3 bases and the V segment lost 6 bases, leaving 11 bases of the junction unmatched. CDR1 is LNHDA, CDR2 SQIVND, per germline (reference sequence). This CDR3 region has 15 residues. Here the CDR3 DNA reads TGTGCCAGTAGCCCGGGGAGGGAAAGAGTCTACGAGCAGTACTTC. It specifies CASSPGRERVYEQYF.

CDR3 amino acids: CASSLIRGSTDTQYF. CDR3 DNA: TGTGCCAGCAGTTTAATTCGCGGCAGCACAGATACGCAGTATTTT. This chain links TRBV28 with TRBJ2-3; no clear D gene. CDR1 is MDHEN and CDR2 is SYDVKM in the germline V gene. CDR3 size: 15 residues. V was trimmed by 2 bases and J by 0 bases, leaving 9 bases between them. The full variable domain, with the rest looked up from reference TRBV28 and TRBJ2-3, is DVKVTQSSRYLVKRTGEKVFLECVQDMDHENMFWYRQDPGLGLRLIYFSYDVKMKEKGDIPEGYSVSREKKERFSLILESASTNQTSMYLCASSLIRGSTDTQYFGPGTRLTVL.

This clone was detected many times. This rearrangement joins TRBV11-3 to TRBJ2-5, with a tentative D call TRBD1 (5 bases). The V end was cut by 5 bases, the J end by 2 bases, with 9 bases between. Per germline, CDR1 SGHNT and CDR2 YENEEA. This CDR3 is built from 13 residues. The CDR3 reads CASSKGAQETQYF. The CDR3, as DNA: TGTGCCAGCAGCAAAGGGGCGCAAGAGACCCAGTACTTC.

This clone was seen a single time. The chain links TRBV7-2 to TRBJ2-5, with 8 bases fitting TRBD1. V lost 10 bases, J lost 4 bases, and 17 bases stayed unmatched. Germline V gene data show CDR1 as SGHTA and CDR2 as FQGNSA. The CDR3 spans 16 residues. The CDR3 is CATSGNRNRGVETQYF. Written as DNA, the CDR3 is TGTGCCACCTCGGGCAACCGGAACAGGGGGGTAGAGACCCAGTACTTC. The whole variable domain, remainder taken from reference TRBV7-2 and TRBJ2-5, is GAGVSQSPSNKVTEKGKDVELRCDPISGHTALYWYRQSLGQGLEFLIYFQGNSAPDKSGLPSDRFSAERTGGSVSTLTIQRTQQEDSAVYLCATSGNRNRGVETQYFGPGTRLLVL.

The genes are TRBV19 and TRBJ2-2, with 9 bases fitting TRBD1. Germline V gene data show CDR1 as LNHDA and CDR2 as SQIVND (reference sequence). The J segment lost 6 bases and the V segment lost 10 bases, leaving 18 bases of the junction unmatched. The CDR3 has 17 amino acids. The CDR3 bases are TGTGCCACCACCGAGGACAGGGGAGGAGAGTTGCCCGGGGAGCTGTTTTTT. Protein product: CATTEDRGGELPGELFF.

The J gene is TRBJ2-1, the V gene TRBV7-9; 12 bases align to TRBD2. After removal of 5 bases from V and 8 bases from J, the junction contained 7 bases not matched to a gene. Germline V CDR1 and CDR2: SEHNR, FQNEAQ (reference sequence). The CDR3 covers 15 residues. CDR3 sequence reads: CASSRTSGAGDEQFF. The CDR3 nucleotides read TGTGCCAGCAGCAGGACTAGCGGGGCGGGGGATGAGCAGTTCTTC.

The chain is built from TRBV28 and TRBJ1-2; 7 bases are a match to TRBD1. The CDR3 spans 19 residues. Germline values: CDR1 MDHEN, CDR2 SYDVKM. V lost 4 bases and J lost 0; bases outside the gene matches: 17. CDR3 region: CASSSPSPDRDIANYGYTF. The DNA of the CDR3 is TGTGCCAGCAGTTCGCCTTCCCCTGACAGGGACATTGCTAACTATGGCTACACCTTC.

J is TRBJ1-4 and V is TRBV20-1; 9 bases align to TRBD1. Trimming removed 3 bases from V and 8 bases from J; junction bases left unmatched: 4. The germline CDR1 and CDR2 sequences are DFQATT and SNEGSKA (reference sequence). This CDR3 comprises 13 residues. The CDR3 reads CSASQTGGEKLFF. The CDR3 DNA reads TGCAGTGCTAGTCAGACAGGGGGGGAAAAACTGTTTTTT.

V and J are TRBV19 and TRBJ2-2; D call uncertain. Trimming left V 4 bases short and J 5 bases short, with 8 bases between. Germline V gene lookup returns CDR1 LNHDA and CDR2 SQIVND (reference sequence). This CDR3 spans 13 amino acids. The CDR3 protein is CASSNVVTGELFF. CDR3 DNA sequence: TGTGCCAGTAGTAATGTCGTGACCGGGGAGCTGTTTTTT.

J is TRBJ2-2 and V is TRBV5-8, with D uncertain. The germline V gene has CDR1 SGHTS and CDR2 YDEGEE. Trimming removed 1 base from V and 0 bases from J, with 4 bases in between. The CDR3 loop spans 14 amino acids. The CDR3: CASSLSSNTGELFF. In DNA, the CDR3 is TGTGCCAGCAGCTTGTCTTCGAACACCGGGGAGCTGTTTTTT.